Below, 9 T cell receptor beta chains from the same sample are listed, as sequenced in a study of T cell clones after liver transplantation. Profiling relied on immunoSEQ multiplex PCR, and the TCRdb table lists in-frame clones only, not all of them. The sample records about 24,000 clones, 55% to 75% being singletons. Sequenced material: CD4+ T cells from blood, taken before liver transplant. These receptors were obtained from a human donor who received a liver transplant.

The DNA of the CDR3 is TGTGCCAGCAGTCTCAGGGGACAGGGGGGCACTGAAGCTTTCTTT. Amino acids: CASSLRGQGGTEAFF. The V and J genes are TRBV6-6 and TRBJ1-1, with 11 positions matching TRBD1. CDR1 MNHNY and CDR2 SVGAGI come from the germline V gene (reference sequence). This CDR3 has 15 residues. With 5 bases clipped from V and 4 bases from J, the junction kept 6 bases outside the gene matches.

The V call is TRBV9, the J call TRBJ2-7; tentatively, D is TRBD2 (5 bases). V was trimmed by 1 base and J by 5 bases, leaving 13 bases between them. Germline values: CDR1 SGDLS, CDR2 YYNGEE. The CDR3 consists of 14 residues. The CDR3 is CASSVSAGKDEQYF. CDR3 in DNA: TGTGCCAGCAGCGTATCGGCGGGTAAAGACGAGCAGTACTTC.

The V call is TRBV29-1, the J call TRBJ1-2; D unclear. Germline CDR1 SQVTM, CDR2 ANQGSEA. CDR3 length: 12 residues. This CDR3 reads CAGGPSPYGYTF. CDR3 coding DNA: TGCGCCGGAGGCCCTTCACCCTATGGCTACACCTTC.

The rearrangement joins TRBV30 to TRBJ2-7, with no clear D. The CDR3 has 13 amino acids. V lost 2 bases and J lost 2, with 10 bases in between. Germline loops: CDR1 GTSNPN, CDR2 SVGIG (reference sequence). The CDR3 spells CAWSHSNTYEQYF. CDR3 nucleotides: TGTGCCTGGAGTCACAGCAATACCTACGAGCAGTACTTC.

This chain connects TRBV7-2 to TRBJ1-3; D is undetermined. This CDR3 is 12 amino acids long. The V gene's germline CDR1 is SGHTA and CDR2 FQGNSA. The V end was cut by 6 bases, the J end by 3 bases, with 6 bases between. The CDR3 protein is CASSLDGNTIYF. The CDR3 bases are TGTGCCAGCAGTCTAGATGGAAACACCATATATTTT.

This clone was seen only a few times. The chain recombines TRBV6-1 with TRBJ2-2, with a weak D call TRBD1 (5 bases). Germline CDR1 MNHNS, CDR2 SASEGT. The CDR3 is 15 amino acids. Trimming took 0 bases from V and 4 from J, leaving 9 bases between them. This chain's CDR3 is CASSEALGPTGELFF. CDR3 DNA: TGTGCCAGCAGTGAAGCGCTGGGGCCCACCGGGGAGCTGTTTTTT.

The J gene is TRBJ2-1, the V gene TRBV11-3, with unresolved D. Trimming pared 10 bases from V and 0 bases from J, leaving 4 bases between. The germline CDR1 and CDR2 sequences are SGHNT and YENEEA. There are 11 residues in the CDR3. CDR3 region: CATSSYNEQFF. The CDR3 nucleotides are TGTGCCACTAGCTCCTACAATGAGCAGTTCTTC.

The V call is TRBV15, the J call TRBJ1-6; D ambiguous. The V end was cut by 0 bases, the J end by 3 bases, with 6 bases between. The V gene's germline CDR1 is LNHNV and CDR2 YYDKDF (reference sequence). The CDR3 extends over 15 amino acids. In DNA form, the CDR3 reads TGTGCCACCAGCAGAGATTCAGTCTATAATTCACCCCTCCACTTT. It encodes CATSRDSVYNSPLHF.

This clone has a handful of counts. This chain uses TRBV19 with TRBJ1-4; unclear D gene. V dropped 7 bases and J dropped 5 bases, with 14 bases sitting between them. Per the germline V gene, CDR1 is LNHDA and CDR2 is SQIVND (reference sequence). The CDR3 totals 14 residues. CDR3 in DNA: TGTGCCAGTAATTTAATAAGAAAAAATGAAAAACTGTTTTTT. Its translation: CASNLIRKNEKLFF.